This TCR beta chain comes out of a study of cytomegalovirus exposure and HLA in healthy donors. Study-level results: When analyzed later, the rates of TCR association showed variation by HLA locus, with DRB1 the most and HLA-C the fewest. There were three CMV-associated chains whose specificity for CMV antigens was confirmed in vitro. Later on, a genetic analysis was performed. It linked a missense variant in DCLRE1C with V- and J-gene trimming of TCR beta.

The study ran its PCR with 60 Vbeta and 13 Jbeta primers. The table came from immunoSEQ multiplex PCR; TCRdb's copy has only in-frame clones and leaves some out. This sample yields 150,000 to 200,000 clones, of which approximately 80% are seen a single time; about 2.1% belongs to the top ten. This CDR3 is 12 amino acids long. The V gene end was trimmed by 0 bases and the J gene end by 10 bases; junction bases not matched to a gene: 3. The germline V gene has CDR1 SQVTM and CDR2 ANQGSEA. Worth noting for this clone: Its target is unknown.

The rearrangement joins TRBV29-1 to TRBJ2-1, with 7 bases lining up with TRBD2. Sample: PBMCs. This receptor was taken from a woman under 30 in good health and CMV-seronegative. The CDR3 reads CSVEDQRDEQFF. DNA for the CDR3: TGCAGCGTTGAAGACCAGCGGGACGAGCAGTTCTTC.